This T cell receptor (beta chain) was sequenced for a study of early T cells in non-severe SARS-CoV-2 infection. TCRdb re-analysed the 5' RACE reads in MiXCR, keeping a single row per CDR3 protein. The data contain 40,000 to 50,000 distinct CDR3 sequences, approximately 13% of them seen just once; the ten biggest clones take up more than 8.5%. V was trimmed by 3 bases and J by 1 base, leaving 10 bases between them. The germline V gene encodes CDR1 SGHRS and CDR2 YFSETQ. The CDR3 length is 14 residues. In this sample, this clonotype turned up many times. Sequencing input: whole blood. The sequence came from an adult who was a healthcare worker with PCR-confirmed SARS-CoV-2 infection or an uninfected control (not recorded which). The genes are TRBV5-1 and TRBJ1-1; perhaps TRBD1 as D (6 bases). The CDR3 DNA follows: TGCGCCAGCAGCTCTCAACAGGGGAACACTGAAGCTTTCTTT. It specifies CASSSQQGNTEAFF.